What follows are 32 T cell receptor beta chains derived from one specimen sequenced in a study of CD8 T cells in Susac syndrome. RNA, at about 0.5 to 1 ug, was reverse transcribed with random hexamers. TCRdb re-called the immunoSEQ multiplex PCR reads with MiXCR, one entry per CDR3 protein. The table shows about 190,000 distinct CDR3 sequences, with just under 95% occurring only once. Sample: CD8+ T cells from PBMCs. All receptors derive from a human donor with Susac syndrome.

In its sample, this clonotype was seen once. The chain uses TRBV4-2 and TRBJ2-1, with D perhaps TRBD1 (6 bases). CDR3 length: 16 residues. Trimming removed 0 bases at V and 1 base at J, with 10 bases between. CDR1 and CDR2 from the germline V gene are LGHNA and YNFKEQ. This CDR3 is CASSQEQGQSYNEQFF. CDR3 coding DNA: TGTGCCAGCAGCCAAGAACAGGGCCAGTCCTACAATGAGCAGTTCTTC.

The chain combines TRBV11-2 with TRBJ2-1, with D perhaps TRBD2 (5 bases). The CDR3 spans 17 residues. V lost 2 bases and J lost 9, with 23 bases in between. Germline V gives CDR1 SGHAT, CDR2 FQNNGV. The CDR3 sequence is CASSLFPGGPGVGEQFF. The CDR3 nucleotides read TGTGCCAGCAGCTTATTTCCAGGCGGGCCAGGTGTGGGTGAGCAGTTCTTC.

The V gene is TRBV30, the J gene TRBJ2-1; D unclear. Germline CDR1 is GTSNPN and CDR2 is SVGIG (reference sequence). The CDR3 spans 13 residues. The V end lost 3 bases, the J end lost 5 bases, and 11 bases lay between the germline ends. The CDR3: CAWSADADNEQFF. The CDR3, as DNA: TGTGCCTGGAGCGCTGACGCAGACAATGAGCAGTTCTTC.

A single count supports this clonotype. The chain combines TRBV25-1 with TRBJ1-2; no firm D call. The CDR3 spans 14 residues. Germline assignment: CDR1 MGHDK and CDR2 SYGVNS. Between the trimmed V and J ends, which lost 1 base and 4 bases, there was a span of 10 bases. The CDR3 DNA sequence: TGTGCCAGCAGTGAATCCGGCCCAGTCTATGGCTACACCTTC. Residues: CASSESGPVYGYTF.

CDR3 nucleotides: TGCAGTGCTCCTTCGACTAGCGGGAGAACAGATACGCAGTATTTT. Translated: CSAPSTSGRTDTQYF. The rearrangement uses TRBV20-1 and TRBJ2-3, with 12 positions matching TRBD2. V was pared by 5 bases and J by 3 bases, with 6 bases of the junction left unmatched. The V gene's germline CDR1 is DFQATT and CDR2 SNEGSKA (reference sequence). The CDR3 runs 15 residues.

The chain employs TRBV4-1 and TRBJ1-6; no definite D call. Germline-derived CDR1 and CDR2 are MGHRA and YSYEKL. V lost 4 bases, J lost 0 bases, and 13 bases lay in between. The CDR3 loop spans 17 amino acids. The CDR3 is CASSPEPPSSYNSPLHF. Written as DNA, the CDR3 is TGCGCCAGCAGCCCAGAGCCCCCTAGCTCCTATAATTCACCCCTCCACTTT.

V is TRBV18 and J is TRBJ1-1, with 10 bases identical to TRBD1. CDR1 KGHSH and CDR2 LQKENI come from the germline V gene. The CDR3 loop spans 16 amino acids. Germline trimming cut 5 bases from V and 1 base from J; bases unmatched to any gene: 7. For the CDR3, the DNA is TGTGCCAGCTCATCCCGACAGGGGGCGACGAACACTGAAGCTTTCTTT. It specifies CASSSRQGATNTEAFF.

This clonotype has only one observation. The chain recombines TRBV18 with TRBJ1-1; tentative D call: TRBD1 (5 bases). Between the trimmed V and J ends, which lost 5 bases and 0 bases, there was a span of 13 bases. Germline V gene sequence: CDR1 KGHSH, CDR2 LQKENI. The CDR3 is 15 amino acids. CDR3 coding DNA: TGTGCCAGCTCATCGGGGGTCCCCATGAACACTGAAGCTTTCTTT. Its protein is CASSSGVPMNTEAFF.

The chain is built from TRBV28 and TRBJ2-3, with D unclear. CDR3 size: 14 residues. CDR1 MDHEN and CDR2 SYDVKM come from the germline V gene. Trimming stripped 2 bases from V and 1 base from J, with 7 bases between. CDR3 region: CASSLADRTDTQYF. The CDR3 DNA sequence: TGTGCCAGCAGTTTAGCGGACCGCACAGATACGCAGTATTTT. Drawing the rest from reference TRBV28 and TRBJ2-3, the complete variable domain is DVKVTQSSRYLVKRTGEKVFLECVQDMDHENMFWYRQDPGLGLRLIYFSYDVKMKEKGDIPEGYSVSREKKERFSLILESASTNQTSMYLCASSLADRTDTQYFGPGTRLTVL.

This chain links TRBV5-1 with TRBJ1-5, with D possibly TRBD1 on 6 matching bases. The V end was cut by 0 bases, the J end by 2 bases, with 9 bases between. Germline V gives CDR1 SGHRS, CDR2 YFSETQ. The CDR3 covers 15 residues. CDR3 coding DNA: TGCGCCAGCAGCTTGGCAGGGGCAGGCAATCAGCCCCAGCATTTT. The encoded protein is CASSLAGAGNQPQHF.

V usage is TRBV5-6 and J usage is TRBJ1-2, with D uncertain. Between the trimmed V and J ends, which lost 0 bases and 6 bases, there was a span of 12 bases. Germline CDR1 is SGHDT and CDR2 is YYEEEE. This CDR3 spans 14 amino acids. DNA for the CDR3: TGTGCCAGCAGCTTGGCTGGTTACGGGGATGGCTACACCTTC. Protein product: CASSLAGYGDGYTF.

The chain joins TRBV9 to TRBJ2-3; possible D gene TRBD1, 6 bases. The V gene lost 3 bases and the J gene lost 1 base, with 6 bases spanning the gap. Germline V gene sequence: CDR1 SGDLS, CDR2 YYNGEE. The CDR3 has 13 amino acids. CDR3 region: CASSDRGTDTQYF. The CDR3 DNA follows: TGTGCCAGCAGCGACAGGGGCACAGATACGCAGTATTTT.

This clonotype was counted only a few times. This rearrangement joins TRBV28 to TRBJ2-5, with TRBD2 matching over 13 bases. Germline CDR1 MDHEN, CDR2 SYDVKM. V shed 5 bases and J 3 bases; nucleotides not matched to a gene: 3. This CDR3 has 15 residues. CDR3 DNA sequence: TGTGCCAGCAGTCCAGGGACTAGCGGGGAAGAGACCCAGTACTTC. Its protein is CASSPGTSGEETQYF.

This rearrangement joins TRBV12-3 or TRBV12-4 to TRBJ1-2; tentatively, D is TRBD1 (6 bases). Trimming took off 6 bases at V and 0 bases at J, with 14 bases between the two ends. This CDR3 spans 15 amino acids. The chain's CDR3 is CASSLGQQTNYGYTF. CDR3 DNA sequence: TGTGCCAGCAGCCTCGGACAGCAGACTAACTATGGCTACACCTTC.

The rearrangement joins TRBV20-1 to TRBJ2-1, with 10 positions matching TRBD2. The CDR3 sequence is 17 residues long. Germline CDR1 and CDR2: DFQATT and SNEGSKA (reference sequence). With V trimmed by 3 bases and J by 6 bases, 14 bases remained unmatched. CDR3 nucleotide sequence: TGCAGTGCTAGCCCCGGGGCCCTAGCGGGAGAAGGCAATGAGCAGTTCTTC. This codes for CSASPGALAGEGNEQFF.

V gene TRBV12-3 or TRBV12-4 combines with J gene TRBJ2-2, with D possibly matching TRBD2 (5 bases). The CDR3 is 12 residues long. Trimming shortened V by 8 bases and J by 6 bases, and 10 bases separated the two germline ends. The CDR3 DNA sequence: TGTGCCAGCCAAGGAGGTTCCGGGGAGCTGTTTTTT. This gives the protein CASQGGSGELFF.

V usage is TRBV5-4 and J usage is TRBJ2-3; D is undetermined. V dropped 1 base and J dropped 2 bases, with 11 bases sitting between them. The CDR3 consists of 15 residues. The germline V gene encodes CDR1 SGHNT and CDR2 YYREEE (reference sequence). The CDR3 sequence: CASSLTSQNTDTQYF. The CDR3 DNA sequence: TGTGCCAGCAGCTTGACCAGCCAGAACACAGATACGCAGTATTTT.

The rearrangement uses TRBV9 and TRBJ1-2, with 8 positions matching TRBD1. The J segment lost 1 base and the V segment lost 0 bases, leaving 5 bases of the junction unmatched. In germline, CDR1 is SGDLS, CDR2 YYNGEE. CDR3 length: 16 residues. This CDR3 is CASSVDGGQGNYGYTF. CDR3 coding DNA: TGTGCCAGCAGCGTAGACGGTGGACAGGGTAACTATGGCTACACCTTC. The full variable domain, completed using reference TRBV9 and TRBJ1-2, is DSGVTQTPKHLITATGQRVTLRCSPRSGDLSVYWYQQSLDQGLQFLIQYYNGEERAKGNILERFSAQQFPDLHSELNLSSLELGDSALYFCASSVDGGQGNYGYTFGSGTRLTVV.

This CDR3 is CASSPPAGNYEQYF. The CDR3 DNA is TGTGCCAGCTCACCACCGGCTGGGAACTACGAGCAGTACTTC. V usage is TRBV18 and J usage is TRBJ2-7; D is undetermined. The germline gives CDR1 KGHSH, CDR2 LQKENI. The CDR3 contains 14 residues. V was pared by 0 bases and J by 3 bases, with 9 bases between.

A word on this clonotype: At one of its ends the junction is not consistent with the germline gene, which may arise from a read error. The rearrangement uses TRBV5-4 and TRBJ2-1, with TRBD2 matching 9 bases. The germline V gene has CDR1 SGHNT and CDR2 YYREEE (reference sequence). The CDR3 is 12 residues long. The CDR3 nucleotides are TGTGCCAGCAGCTTGGCTAGCGGGACGAACCTCTTC. It is translated as CASSLASGTNLF.

The rearrangement joins TRBV19 to TRBJ2-1; 9 bases are shared with TRBD2. With V trimmed by 6 bases and J by 2 bases, 5 bases remained unmatched. The CDR3 is 15 residues long. In germline, CDR1 is LNHDA, CDR2 SQIVND (reference sequence). The CDR3 protein is CASSTSGWTYNEQFF. CDR3 bases: TGTGCCAGTAGCACTAGCGGGTGGACCTACAATGAGCAGTTCTTC.

The chain joins TRBV29-1 to TRBJ2-3; D is possibly TRBD1 or TRBD2 (6 bases each). The CDR3 is 14 amino acids. The germline gives CDR1 SQVTM, CDR2 ANQGSEA. V lost 2 bases, J lost 4 bases, and 13 bases lay in between. CDR3 sequence: CSVENDGGPDTQYF. The DNA for the CDR3 is TGCAGCGTTGAAAATGACGGGGGCCCAGATACGCAGTATTTT.

This clonotype was seen just once. V usage is TRBV5-6 and J usage is TRBJ2-5; D is possibly TRBD1 (6 bases). CDR3 length: 15 residues. With 2 bases removed from V and 2 bases from J, the gap between germline ends came to 13 bases. Germline loops: CDR1 SGHDT, CDR2 YYEEEE. CDR3 in DNA: TGTGCCAGCAGCTTCCCGCTGGACAGACAAGAGACCCAGTACTTC. Its protein product is CASSFPLDRQETQYF.

V gene TRBV7-9 combines with J gene TRBJ2-1; 9 nucleotides agree with TRBD2. There are 16 residues in the CDR3. With 5 bases clipped from V and 4 bases from J, the junction kept 9 bases outside the gene matches. CDR1 and CDR2 from the germline V gene are SEHNR and FQNEAQ (reference sequence). The CDR3 is CASSPRSAGGYNEQFF. The CDR3 nucleotides are TGTGCCAGCAGCCCCCGAAGTGCGGGGGGGTACAATGAGCAGTTCTTC. Supplemented by reference TRBV7-9 and TRBJ2-1, the full variable domain reads DTGVSQNPRHKITKRGQNVTFRCDPISEHNRLYWYRQTLGQGPEFLTYFQNEAQLEKSRLLSDRFSAERPKGSFSTLEIQRTEQGDSAMYLCASSPRSAGGYNEQFFGPGTRLTVL.

This rearrangement joins TRBV5-4 to TRBJ2-1; D unresolved. Between the trimmed V and J ends, which lost 5 bases and 5 bases, there was a span of 17 bases. CDR3 size: 15 residues. Germline CDR1 reads SGHNT; CDR2 reads YYREEE (reference sequence). This CDR3 is CASRADPTTDNEQFF. In nucleotides, the CDR3 is TGTGCCAGCAGGGCCGACCCGACAACGGACAATGAGCAGTTCTTC.

The chain recombines TRBV20-1 with TRBJ1-1; weak D call: TRBD1 (5 bases). The CDR3 contains 14 residues. Germline CDR1 is DFQATT and CDR2 is SNEGSKA (reference sequence). V lost 0 bases and J lost 10, with 18 bases in between. The DNA of the CDR3 is TGCAGTGCTAGAGATCGGAGGGCCGGGGCGCTAGCTTTCTTT. It specifies CSARDRRAGALAFF.

The chain links TRBV27 to TRBJ1-2; D remains unclear. Per the germline V gene, CDR1 is MNHEY and CDR2 is SMNVEV (reference sequence). V was shortened by 0 bases and J by 5 bases, with 13 bases between the two germline ends. This CDR3 comprises 15 residues. CDR3 sequence: CASSLSSPHSYGYTF. CDR3 nucleotides: TGTGCCAGCAGTTTATCGTCGCCACACTCATATGGCTACACCTTC.

V and J are TRBV20-1 and TRBJ1-2; D unresolved. The CDR3 is 13 residues long. Germline V lookup: CDR1 DFQATT, CDR2 SNEGSKA (reference sequence). V shed 3 bases and J shed 4 bases, with 12 bases lying between them. The CDR3 is CSASQVGTYGYTF. The CDR3 bases are TGCAGTGCTAGCCAAGTGGGCACCTATGGCTACACCTTC.

The chain uses TRBV6-5 and TRBJ2-3, with D possibly matching TRBD1 (7 bases). Germline V CDR1 and CDR2: MNHEY, SVGAGI. Trimming took off 4 bases at V and 0 bases at J, with 14 bases between the two ends. This CDR3 comprises 16 residues. CDR3 coding DNA: TGTGCCAGCAGTTCCAGGGGGGACGGGAGCACAGATACGCAGTATTTT. Translated, it gives CASSSRGDGSTDTQYF.

The chain carries TRBV6-1 and TRBJ2-7; 9 bases are a match to TRBD1. Per germline, CDR1 MNHNS and CDR2 SASEGT. This CDR3 region has 14 residues. V dropped 3 bases and J dropped 4; count of bases not matched to a gene: 4. This CDR3 reads CASSEGQGSYEQYF. In DNA, the CDR3 is TGTGCCAGCAGTGAGGGACAGGGATCTTACGAGCAGTACTTC.

This rearrangement joins TRBV12-3 or TRBV12-4 to TRBJ1-5, with D unresolved. With 7 bases removed from V and 5 bases from J, the gap between germline ends came to 12 bases. The CDR3 extends over 13 amino acids. The CDR3 spells CASTLDGYQPQHF. The CDR3 DNA sequence: TGTGCCAGCACCCTAGACGGCTATCAGCCCCAGCATTTT.

The chain couples TRBV6-5 to TRBJ1-5, with 9 bases matching TRBD1. V lost 5 bases and J lost 4; bases outside the gene matches: 3. This CDR3 has 14 residues. CDR1 is MNHEY, CDR2 SVGAGI, per germline. DNA for the CDR3: TGTGCCAGCAGTAAGACAGGGGGGAATCAGCCCCAGCATTTT. Protein product: CASSKTGGNQPQHF.